The rows below give T cell receptor beta chains drawn from one sample of a study of T-cell reconstitution after alpha-beta-depleted transplantation in children. TCRdb redid the calling of the PCR reads with MiXCR, one entry per CDR3 protein. The sample shows around 240,000 distinct CDR3 sequences, approximately 9.8% of them seen only once. The material sequenced was PBMCs from the stem cell graft donor, taken from the stem cell graft. The receptors here all came from a human donor who donated a stem cell graft to a child with SCID. Each CDR3 is given with its conserved first and last residue.

J	V	CDR3
TRBJ1-1	TRBV5-1	CASSFYGQAYTEAFF
TRBJ1-1	TRBV25-1	CASSEYGGMVVTEAFF
TRBJ2-3	TRBV20-1	CSASFGLAVTDTQYF
TRBJ2-7	TRBV3-1	CASSHLGASEQYF
TRBJ2-1	TRBV7-9	CASSRTVLGDEQFF
TRBJ1-6	TRBV9	CASSLDRVPYNSPLHF
TRBJ2-5	TRBV4-2	CARGPGLRSCSQYF
TRBJ1-2	TRBV7-2	CASEPRTGPYGYTF
TRBJ1-1	TRBV12-3/TRBV12-4	CASSTQPYTEAFF
TRBJ1-5	TRBV20-1	CSARASGFGPQHF
TRBJ1-1	TRBV4-3	CASSQDGTANTEAFF
TRBJ2-5	TRBV12-3/TRBV12-4	CASSSYREGQETQYF
TRBJ1-1	TRBV20-1	CSARGGSSAFF
TRBJ2-3	TRBV28	CASSLSFVTTRTDTQYF
TRBJ2-3	TRBV5-1	CASSSRLGRTDTQYF
TRBJ1-1	TRBV2	CASSAEADTEAFF
TRBJ1-2	TRBV7-2	CASSLEGAIYGYTF
TRBJ1-1	TRBV7-9	CASSSRTGDTEAFF
TRBJ2-5	TRBV5-6	CASSLTVGETQYF
TRBJ2-7	TRBV5-1	CASSLDTYYEQYF
TRBJ1-1	TRBV5-1	CASSLAAGNWTFF
TRBJ2-6	TRBV6-1	CASRTAGANVLTF
TRBJ1-2	TRBV7-2	CASMPTGGYGYTF
TRBJ1-5	TRBV6-5	CASKGGRNQPQHF
TRBJ1-1	TRBV5-1	CASRGQRNTEAFF
TRBJ1-3	TRBV19	CASSPSDTSGANTIYF
TRBJ1-1	TRBV12-3/TRBV12-4	CASSYQATEAFF
TRBJ2-5	TRBV4-1	CASSAYYGAQETQYF
TRBJ2-3	TRBV10-3	CAISESLLELTGDTQYF
TRBJ2-5	TRBV5-1	CASSLGTSGAEETQYF
TRBJ2-7	TRBV7-2	CASSLDRGLTYEQYF
TRBJ1-1	TRBV5-1	CASRTTENTEAFF
TRBJ2-1	TRBV11-3	CASSFRQGRDNEQFF
TRBJ1-1	TRBV10-3	CAISPRGNTEAFF
TRBJ1-2	TRBV5-1	CASSVGQGAEGYTF
TRBJ1-1	TRBV7-9	CASKTGPWNTEAFF
TRBJ2-2	TRBV14	CASSHPQGANTGELFF
TRBJ2-7	TRBV9	CASSPVADSDYEQYF
TRBJ1-1	TRBV20-1	CSARMRSEAFF
TRBJ1-6	TRBV20-1	CSARDRSYNSPLHF
TRBJ2-7	TRBV12-3/TRBV12-4	CASSLGRGQGSYEQYF
TRBJ1-1	TRBV5-1	CASHGQANTEAFF
TRBJ1-1	TRBV18	CASSPPEDTEAFF
TRBJ2-3	TRBV20-1	CSATSPSTDTQYF
TRBJ1-1	TRBV20-1	CSASGTAETEAFF
TRBJ1-1	TRBV2	CASSYGTSWDTEAFF
TRBJ2-1	TRBV7-2	CASSLFSLGGGLDEQFF
TRBJ1-1	TRBV15	CATSSHQVNTEAFF
TRBJ1-2	TRBV4-1	CASSQVAGGKGYTF
TRBJ2-1	TRBV2	CASSLLGAQYEQFF
TRBJ2-2	TRBV12-3/TRBV12-4	CASSLRLAGVGELFF
TRBJ1-5	TRBV2	CAFCPRASDINPNQPQHF
TRBJ1-5	TRBV12-3/TRBV12-4	CASSLVPRGTGREPQHF